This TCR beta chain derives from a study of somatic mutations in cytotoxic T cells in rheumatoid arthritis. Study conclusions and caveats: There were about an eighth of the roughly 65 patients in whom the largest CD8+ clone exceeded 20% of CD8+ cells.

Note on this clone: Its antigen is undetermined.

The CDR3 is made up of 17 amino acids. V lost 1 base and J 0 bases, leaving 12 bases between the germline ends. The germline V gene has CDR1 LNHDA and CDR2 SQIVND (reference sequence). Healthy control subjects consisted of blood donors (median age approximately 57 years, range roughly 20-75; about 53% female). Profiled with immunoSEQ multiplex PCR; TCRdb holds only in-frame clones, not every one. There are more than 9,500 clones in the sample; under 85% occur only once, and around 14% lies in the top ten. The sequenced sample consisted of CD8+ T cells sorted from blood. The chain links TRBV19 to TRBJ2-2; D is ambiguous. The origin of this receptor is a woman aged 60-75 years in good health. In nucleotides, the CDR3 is TGTGCCAGTAGTATAGGAGTTATATCTACGAACACCGGGGAGCTGTTTTTT. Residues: CASSIGVISTNTGELFF.